Below are 16 T cell receptor beta chains sequenced from a single sample in a study of T cell changes during pregnancy in multiple sclerosis (dated by TCRdb to between 2017 and 2020). Library method: the immunoSEQ multiplex PCR assay. Sourced from immuneACCESS, this table was stored by TCRdb with only in-frame sequences that have V and J called. A share of the clones is absent; for the studies checked, an unresolved V gene accounts for under half, and the remainder has no known explanation. The sample table holds roughly 24,000 clones, of which around 90% were seen once. The ten biggest clones cover approximately 0.98% of the sample. The specimen was CD4+ T cells from peripheral blood mononuclear cells, collected in the second trimester of pregnancy. The receptors come from a female donor in good health, enrolled as a control in a pregnancy study.

This clone is termed medium-sized. J is TRBJ1-1 and V is TRBV19, with D possibly matching TRBD1 (6 bases). Trimming took off 5 bases at V and 10 bases at J, with 14 bases between the two ends. Germline CDR1 is LNHDA and CDR2 is SQIVND (reference sequence). The length of the CDR3 is 12 residues. CDR3 sequence reads: CASSHREGGAFF. CDR3 in DNA: TGTGCCAGTAGTCACAGGGAAGGAGGAGCTTTCTTT.

The chain combines TRBV11-3 with TRBJ1-6; no clear D gene. The CDR3 contains 14 residues. In germline, CDR1 is SGHNT, CDR2 YENEEA. V lost 0 bases and J 6 bases, leaving 6 bases between the germline ends. CDR3 bases: TGTGCCAGCAGCTTAGAAGGCGGTAATTCACCCCTCCACTTT. This codes for CASSLEGGNSPLHF.

The V call is TRBV6-5, the J call TRBJ2-5; D gene unclear. This CDR3 has 14 residues. The V end lost 6 bases, the J end lost 1 base, and 12 bases lay between the germline ends. Looked up from germline, CDR1 is MNHEY and CDR2 is SVGAGI. CDR3 region: CASSPDTVQETQYF. Written as DNA, the CDR3 is TGTGCCAGCAGCCCCGACACGGTCCAAGAGACCCAGTACTTC.

V gene TRBV9 combines with J gene TRBJ2-3; D may be TRBD2 (5 bases). The CDR3 totals 15 residues. With 2 bases removed from V and 3 bases from J, the gap between germline ends came to 13 bases. The germline CDR1 and CDR2 sequences are SGDLS and YYNGEE. CDR3 in DNA: TGTGCCAGCAGCGTTAGCGTCACCTTTACAGATACGCAGTATTTT. Translating it yields CASSVSVTFTDTQYF.

The V call is TRBV7-8, the J call TRBJ2-1, with a tentative D call TRBD1 (6 bases). Germline V gene data show CDR1 as SGHVS and CDR2 as FQNEAQ. The V and J ends lost 4 bases and 2 bases respectively, with 15 bases between them. This CDR3 comprises 16 residues. CDR3 protein: CASSSPRRGPYNEQFF. The CDR3 DNA sequence: TGTGCCAGCAGCTCCCCCCGCAGGGGTCCCTACAATGAGCAGTTCTTC.

The V and J genes are TRBV28 and TRBJ2-7, with D unresolved. This CDR3 has 14 amino acids. The V end was cut by 5 bases, the J end by 0 bases, with 11 bases between. Germline CDR1 MDHEN, CDR2 SYDVKM. CDR3 bases: TGTGCCAGCAGTCCCCTCCTAAGCTCCTACGAGCAGTACTTC. Translated, it gives CASSPLLSSYEQYF.

This clone is labeled medium-sized. The rearrangement joins TRBV7-9 to TRBJ2-5; no firm D call. The CDR3 totals 12 residues. Trimming pared 1 base from V and 7 bases from J, leaving 7 bases between. Germline V gene lookup returns CDR1 SEHNR and CDR2 FQNEAQ (reference sequence). The chain's CDR3 is CASSLVGGTQYF. The CDR3 bases are TGTGCCAGCAGCTTAGTCGGCGGGACCCAGTACTTC.

This clone was observed a few times. This chain links TRBV11-2 with TRBJ2-1, with 12 bases fitting TRBD2. The CDR3 length is 15 residues. V lost 5 bases and J lost 7; bases outside the gene matches: 6. In germline, CDR1 is SGHAT, CDR2 FQNNGV. CDR3 bases: TGTGCCAGCAGCCCTAGCGGGGGGGGATTAAATGAGCAGTTCTTC. Protein: CASSPSGGGLNEQFF.

V and J are TRBV19 and TRBJ1-1; the D gene is possibly TRBD1 (6 bases). The CDR3 spans 15 residues. With 7 bases removed from V and 4 bases from J, the gap between germline ends came to 19 bases. Looked up from germline, CDR1 is LNHDA and CDR2 is SQIVND (reference sequence). DNA of the CDR3: TGTGCCAGTACCTTGATGGGGGGGCACGGCACTGAAGCTTTCTTT. Amino acids: CASTLMGGHGTEAFF.

This chain joins TRBV29-1 and TRBJ2-1, with 8 bases matching TRBD1. V shed 7 bases and J 9 bases; nucleotides not matched to a gene: 5. There are 11 residues in the CDR3. Looked up from germline, CDR1 is SQVTM and CDR2 is ANQGSEA. CDR3 sequence (DNA): TGCAGCGGGAAAGACAGGGGTGAGCAGTTCTTC. As protein: CSGKDRGEQFF.

The CDR3 reads CASTARGTYEQYF. CDR3 nucleotides: TGTGCCAGCACGGCCAGGGGGACCTACGAGCAGTACTTC. The rearrangement links TRBV6-5 to TRBJ2-7; TRBD1 matches at 7 bases. The CDR3 contains 13 residues. J lost 2 bases, V lost 7 bases, and 5 bases had no gene match. Germline V lookup: CDR1 MNHEY, CDR2 SVGAGI.

The rearrangement uses TRBV29-1 and TRBJ2-6; 7 bases line up with TRBD1. This CDR3 is 15 amino acids long. Trimming took 5 bases from V and 2 from J; bases not matched to a gene: 6. Germline CDR1 is SQVTM and CDR2 is ANQGSEA. Here the CDR3 reads CSVSTGTPGANVLTF. CDR3 in DNA: TGCAGCGTTTCGACAGGGACGCCTGGGGCCAACGTCCTGACTTTC.

This clone turned up a few times. This chain joins TRBV6-5 and TRBJ1-1; D might be TRBD1 (6 bases). This CDR3 spans 16 amino acids. With 2 bases removed from V and 1 base from J, the gap between germline ends came to 14 bases. The germline CDR1 and CDR2 sequences are MNHEY and SVGAGI. CDR3 loop: CASSYVRGQGNTEAFF. The CDR3, as DNA: TGTGCCAGCAGTTACGTGCGGGGGCAGGGGAACACTGAAGCTTTCTTT.

This clone showed up just once. The DNA of the CDR3 is TGTGCCAGCAGTTTACCCTCTGGGTCGGGTTCCCTAAGGTCGTTCTTC. It specifies CASSLPSGSGSLRSFF. V and J are TRBV6-6 and TRBJ2-1; D gene unclear. The germline gives CDR1 MNHNY, CDR2 SVGAGI (reference sequence). The V and J ends lost 4 bases and 15 bases respectively, with 28 bases between them. The CDR3 totals 16 residues.

The chain uses TRBV15 and TRBJ2-1; 10 nucleotides agree with TRBD1. Germline V lookup: CDR1 LNHNV, CDR2 YYDKDF (reference sequence). This CDR3 spans 14 amino acids. After removal of 6 bases from V and 6 bases from J, the junction contained 5 bases not matched to a gene. The CDR3 DNA sequence: TGTGCCACCAGAAGGGACAGGGGAGGCAATGAGCAGTTCTTC. Translating it yields CATRRDRGGNEQFF.

The chain links TRBV27 to TRBJ1-6, with 7 bases fitting TRBD1. Trimming cost V 4 bases and J 10 bases; bases outside gene matches: 13. Germline-derived CDR1 and CDR2 are MNHEY and SMNVEV (reference sequence). The CDR3 runs to 16 residues. This chain's CDR3 is CASSSLLTGLGSPLHF. The CDR3 nucleotides are TGTGCCAGCAGTTCCCTATTGACAGGGTTGGGGTCACCCCTCCACTTT.